This T cell receptor beta chain stems from a study of cytomegalovirus exposure and HLA in healthy donors. PCR involved 60 Vbeta and 13 Jbeta primers. Using immunoSEQ multiplex PCR, the repertoire was profiled, and TCRdb retains in-frame clones only, with some absent. The data contain more than 100,000 clones, about four fifths of them singletons. The clonotype was recovered from a female donor in good health and CMV-seropositive. The sequencing sample was made of PBMCs.

CDR3 nucleotides: TGTGCCAGCAGCGCCGGGACAGCCTATGGCTACACCTTC. Encoded protein: CASSAGTAYGYTF. The rearrangement links TRBV2 to TRBJ1-2, with 7 bases aligning to TRBD1. There are 13 residues in the CDR3. Germline CDR1 is SNHLY and CDR2 is FYNNEI. With V trimmed by 6 bases and J by 4 bases, 5 bases remained unmatched.